This T cell receptor (beta chain) was profiled in a study of Ad26.COV2.S vaccination and SARS-CoV-2 variants. Study background: Donor was one of the participants in the Ad26.COV2.S arm of the COV1001 trial. Donor got 5x10^10 or 1x10^11 viral particles of Ad26.COV2.S.

The CDR3 covers 14 residues. The V and J ends lost 7 bases and 5 bases, in that order; junction bases with no gene match: 6. Germline V gives CDR1 LNHDA, CDR2 SQIVND (reference sequence). Clones were read by immunoSEQ multiplex PCR, and TCRdb kept only the in-frame ones, dropping some. Seen here are about 410,000 clones, roughly 90% observed once, and the top ten hold around 1.7%. Treatment in this sample: 15 to 20 received Ad26.COV2.S at low or high dose, single or two shots; a few received placebo; per-sample allocation not given. Samples were taken on day 63 after the first vaccine or placebo injection. Ad26 vector vaccine expressed Wuhan-strain SARS-CoV-2 spike.

The J gene is TRBJ2-1, the V gene TRBV19; 9 nucleotides line up with TRBD2. The clonotype comes from a person between 18 and 60 years old who received the Ad26.COV2.S COVID-19 vaccine or a placebo. The source was peripheral blood, collected in a trial of Ad26.COV2.S vaccine versus placebo. CDR3 DNA sequence: TGTGCCAGTACCATAGCGGGGGCTAACAATGAGCAGTTCTTC. This gives the protein CASTIAGANNEQFF.